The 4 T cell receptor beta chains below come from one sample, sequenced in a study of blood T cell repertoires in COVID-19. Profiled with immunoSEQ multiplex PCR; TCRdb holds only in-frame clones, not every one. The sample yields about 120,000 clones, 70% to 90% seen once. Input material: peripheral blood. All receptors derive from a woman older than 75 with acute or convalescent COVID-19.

CDR3 sequence (DNA): TGTGCCACCAGCAGGGCTGGGGCGCAGGAGGGGACCCAGTACTTC. This gives the protein CATSRAGAQEGTQYF. The chain carries TRBV15 and TRBJ2-5; the D gene is possibly TRBD2 (6 bases). The V end was cut by 3 bases, the J end by 7 bases, with 18 bases between. Germline values: CDR1 LNHNV, CDR2 YYDKDF (reference sequence). The CDR3 consists of 15 residues.

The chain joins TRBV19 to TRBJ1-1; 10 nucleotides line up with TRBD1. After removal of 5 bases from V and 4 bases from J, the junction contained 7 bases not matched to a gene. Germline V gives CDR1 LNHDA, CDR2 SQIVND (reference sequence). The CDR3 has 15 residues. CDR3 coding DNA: TGTGCCAGTAGTCCACGACAGGGGGCAGGCACTGAAGCTTTCTTT. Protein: CASSPRQGAGTEAFF.

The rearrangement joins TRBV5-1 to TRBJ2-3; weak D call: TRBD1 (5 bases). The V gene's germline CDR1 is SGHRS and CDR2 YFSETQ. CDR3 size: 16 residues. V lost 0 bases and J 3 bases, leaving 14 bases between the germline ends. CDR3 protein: CASSLAWSQGTDTQYF. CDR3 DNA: TGCGCCAGCAGCTTGGCTTGGTCGCAGGGAACAGATACGCAGTATTTT.

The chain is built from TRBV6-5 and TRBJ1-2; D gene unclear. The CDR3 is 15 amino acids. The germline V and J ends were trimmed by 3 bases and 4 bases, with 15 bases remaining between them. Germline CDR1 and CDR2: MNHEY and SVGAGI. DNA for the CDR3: TGTGCCAGCAGTTATAATGGGCAGAATGCCTATGGCTACACCTTC. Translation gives CASSYNGQNAYGYTF.